This TCR beta chain was retrieved from a study of T cell changes during pregnancy in multiple sclerosis. This CDR3 region has 15 residues. Unmatched junction bases numbered 9, after V lost 5 bases and J lost 5 bases. Per the germline V gene, CDR1 is MGHDK and CDR2 is SYGVNS. Assay: immunoSEQ multiplex PCR; the TCRdb copy retains only in-frame clones and omits some. This sample carries about 40,000 clones, about 94% of them seen once, and the ten largest clones take about 0.34%. The TCR originated in a female donor with multiple sclerosis, enrolled in a pregnancy study. The V and J genes are TRBV25-1 and TRBJ1-2; 9 nucleotides match TRBD1. Specimen: CD4+ T cells from peripheral blood mononuclear cells, collected after pregnancy. This CDR3 reads CASSNLQGAQYGYTF. In nucleotides, the CDR3 is TGTGCCAGCAGTAACTTACAGGGGGCGCAATATGGCTACACCTTC.